Listed here is a single T cell receptor (beta chain). This sample is part of a study of blood T cell repertoires in COVID-19. The overall study: The study drew acute and convalescent COVID-19 samples from the United States, Italy and Spain. In each case, the material was cDNA or gDNA derived from T cells, B-cell-depleted T cells, or PBMCs.

Libraries were prepared by immunoSEQ multiplex PCR; TCRdb keeps only in-frame clonotypes and omits some of them. Here the sample spans tens of thousands of clones, 90% to 95% being singletons. CDR1 SGHRS and CDR2 YFSETQ come from the germline V gene. J gave up 5 bases and V 0 bases, and 8 bases lay outside the gene matches. This CDR3 has 16 amino acids. The specimen sequenced was peripheral blood. The source is a human donor with active COVID-19. The donor label of this sample is uncertain. V usage is TRBV5-1 and J usage is TRBJ2-1; 7 bases agree with TRBD2. The CDR3 DNA is TGCGCCAGCAGCTTGGATGCTAGCGGACCCCACAATGAGCAGTTCTTC. Translation: CASSLDASGPHNEQFF.